The clone carrying this T cell receptor (beta chain) was seen repeatedly, ten times or more. Germline CDR1 is DFQATT and CDR2 is SNEGSKA (reference sequence). J gave up 10 bases and V 7 bases, and 10 bases lay outside the gene matches. This CDR3 comprises 13 residues. A library of TCRbeta sequences, prepared with unique molecular identifiers, was generated. One entry per CDR3 protein results from TCRdb running MiXCR on the PCR reads. The sample has under 850,000 distinct CDR3 sequences, about 12% seen once. This specimen comes from a study of T-cell reconstitution after alpha-beta-depleted transplantation in children.

Sample: PBMCs, taken before TCRalphabeta/CD19-depleted stem cell transplant. V usage is TRBV20-1 and J usage is TRBJ1-6; TRBD1 matches at 7 bases. This TCR was sampled from a girl aged 2 to 9 with congenital amegakaryocytic thrombocytopenia, due to receive a stem cell transplant. CDR3 sequence reads: CSVGNRGGSPLHF. CDR3 sequence (DNA): TGCAGTGTGGGGAACAGGGGAGGGTCACCCCTCCACTTT.